This T cell receptor beta chain was sequenced in a study of OX40 agonist ivuxolimab in advanced cancers. Sequencing used immunoSEQ multiplex PCR; TCRdb keeps in-frame clones, though not all of them. The sample contains 100,000 to 140,000 clones, around 93% of which appear only once. Germline-derived CDR1 and CDR2 are SGHNT and YYREEE (reference sequence). The CDR3 contains 16 residues. V lost 1 base, J lost 7 bases, and 18 bases lay in between. This TCR derives from an adult with an advanced solid tumor such as melanoma, head and neck, liver or kidney cancer. This specimen consisted of CD4+ or CD8+ T cells sorted from blood, obtained in a trial of the OX40 agonist ivuxolimab. The chain recombines TRBV5-4 with TRBJ2-1; a possible D gene is TRBD2 (6 bases). In nucleotides, the CDR3 is TGTGCCAGCAGCTTGAGGGGCGGGATCAACCATAATGAGCAGTTCTTC. It translates to CASSLRGGINHNEQFF.